This T cell receptor (beta chain) was found in a study of glioma-infiltrating T cells after dendritic cell vaccination (dated by TCRdb to the mid-2010s). For the study in its entirety: The cohort included around 15 glioblastoma patients drawn from Phase I and II dendritic cell vaccination trials, of whom 9 were newly diagnosed and 6 had recurrent disease. Between 2003 and 2012, patients were given autologous tumor lysate-pulsed dendritic cell vaccination. The vaccine consisted of monocyte-derived dendritic cells cultured about 7 days with IL-4 and GM-CSF, then pulsed overnight with autologous tumor lysate. Each patient was given three intradermal dendritic cell vaccine injections, spaced two weeks apart, in the arm below the axilla. In glioblastoma patients vaccinated with dendritic cells, deep sequencing of TCR beta CDR3 regions served to measure the amount of tumor-infiltrating lymphocytes and to compare repertoires between tumor and blood. TCR sequencing metrics, including TIL content and tumor-blood repertoire overlap, were correlated with survival after dendritic cell vaccination. The study at large found these results: The cohort was small and heterogeneous, only a few patients had full blood and tumor sets, and even fewer had initial-recurrent tumor pairs. Longer time to progression and overall survival after dendritic cell vaccination were predicted by higher estimated pretreatment TIL content. The response model built on TCR overlap across three groups was characterized as speculative, with prospective validation still needed. TCR clonality showed no direct relationship with survival, which suggests that a diverse polyclonal response may be important.

The germline V gene supplies CDR1 MNHNS and CDR2 SASEGT. The CDR3 sequence holds 14 residues, the cysteine and phenylalanine included. Only the CDR3 region is kept as DNA, spanning 42 bases read in frame from base 1. V is clipped by 8 bases and J by 0 bases, and the sequence between their germline boundaries is 11 bases long. In the paper's terms, the time point label means: after dendritic cell vaccination, including at tumor progression/relapse. To be selected, patients needed enough residual fresh-frozen tumor tissue and more than two years of available survival data. None of the glioblastoma patients carried an isocitrate dehydrogenase mutation, although molecular status otherwise varied. PBMC collection took place before vaccination, two weeks after the third vaccination, and at tumor progression if progression occurred. The Qiagen DNeasy Blood extraction Kit was used to extract genomic DNA.

TCRB CDR3 regions were amplified from about 2 ug genomic DNA, or all available DNA if less, using the immunoSEQ assay. The multiplex PCR employed 60 forward primers targeting TCR V beta segments and 13 reverse primers targeting J beta segments. To estimate the number of reads per starting template, synthetic control templates were added to each sample at limiting dilution. The Illumina HiSeq System generated 87 bp sequencing reads. On the authors' methods: PCR and sequencing errors were removed by merging closely related sequences with a nearest neighbor algorithm. TCR overlap was defined as the percentage of unique tumor TCR beta sequences that were also found in the peripheral blood of the same patient. Not all clones reach the TCRdb copy of this immuneACCESS table, which keeps in-frame sequences only. Checked studies attribute under half of the gap to unresolved V genes and leave the rest unexplained. The V and J calls and clone size are taken from that table; D and trimming were inferred from the DNA. In this sample the table shows tens of thousands of clones, around four fifths of which occur a single time. Of the sample, under 8% is held by the ten largest clones.

Worth noting for this clone: Its target antigen remains unknown. Base qualities were left out, and no much larger clone turns up one base away.

The sequences come from blood, collected after dendritic cell vaccination. The sequence links TRBV6-1 to TRBJ2-1, with no reliable assignment of the D segment. The receptor's source is a human donor with glioblastoma. The DNA reads as follows: TGTGCCAGCTCCTTCTCGAGCTCCTACAATGAGCAGTTCTTC. Its translation is CASSFSSSYNEQFF.